Listed below are T cell receptor beta chains from one sample, sequenced in a study of CD8 T cells in Susac syndrome. From the immunoSEQ multiplex PCR reads, TCRdb called clonotypes with MiXCR, one entry per CDR3 protein. Among around 53,000 distinct CDR3 sequences listed, more than 85% were seen once. Sample: CD8+ T cells from PBMCs. The receptors derive from a human donor with Susac syndrome. The CDR3 runs from the conserved cysteine through the conserved F or W. A D gene is named only where the DNA matches it firmly. Only some rows state a clone size, as once, few, many or a class for expanded clones.

clone size	D gene	V gene	CDR3 length	J gene	CDR3 DNA	CDR3 protein
once	NA	TRBV20-1	15	TRBJ2-3	TGCAGTGCTAGAGTCCGGCTAGGGAGCACAGATACGCAGTATTTT	CSARVRLGSTDTQYF
NA	NA	TRBV4-1	15	TRBJ1-2	TGCGCCAGCAGCCAAGAGCTACAAGGGGCCGAGGGCTACACCTTC	CASSQELQGAEGYTF
once	NA	TRBV7-9	16	TRBJ1-3	TGTGCCACCCGGGATGGATCCATCGTCTCTGGAAACACCATATATTTT	CATRDGSIVSGNTIYF
NA	NA	TRBV18	17	TRBJ1-6	TGTGCCAGCTCACCTCGGGCGGACGCGGGGTCTAATTCACCCCTCCACTTT	CASSPRADAGSNSPLHF
NA	TRBD1	TRBV10-3	14	TRBJ2-7	TGTGCCATCAGTATTCCGGGACAGGGTTACGAGCAGTACTTC	CAISIPGQGYEQYF
NA	NA	TRBV9	18	TRBJ1-4	TGTGCCAGCAGCGTAGATGACAGCTCCCTATCAACTAATGAAAAACTGTTTTTT	CASSVDDSSLSTNEKLFF
NA	TRBD2	TRBV13	15	TRBJ2-7	TGTGCCAGCAGCTTTAGGGGACTAGCGCTCTACGAGCAGTACTTC	CASSFRGLALYEQYF
NA	NA	TRBV9	13	TRBJ2-1	TGTGCCAGCAGCGCTGAAGGGGTCAATGAGCAGTTCTTC	CASSAEGVNEQFF
NA	TRBD1	TRBV4-1	17	TRBJ1-2	TGCGCCAGCAGCCAAGAGGGCAACCGGGACAGGCTTTATGGCTACACCTTC	CASSQEGNRDRLYGYTF
NA	TRBD2	TRBV2	15	TRBJ2-5	TGTGCCAGCAGTGGACTAGCGGGGATCCAAGAGACCCAGTACTTC	CASSGLAGIQETQYF
NA	NA	TRBV12-3/TRBV12-4	15	TRBJ2-2	TGTGCCAGCAGTTTAGCCCGGGGGCTAACCGGGGAGCTGTTTTTT	CASSLARGLTGELFF
NA	NA	TRBV7-6	13	TRBJ2-7	TGTGCCAGCACCCAGGGCAGCTCCTACGAGCAGTACTTC	CASTQGSSYEQYF
NA	TRBD2	TRBV28	15	TRBJ2-7	TGTGCCAGCAGCCGACCCATAGCGGGGGTCTACGAGCAGTACTTC	CASSRPIAGVYEQYF
NA	TRBD2	TRBV24-1	22	TRBJ2-6	TGTGCCACCAGTGATTTCGCACCGGGACTAGCGGGGGTGTTCTCTGGGGCCAACGTCCTGACTTTC	CATSDFAPGLAGVFSGANVLTF
once	NA	TRBV4-2	16	TRBJ2-5	TGTGCCAGCAGCCAAGAGCGGAGGGTTCCCCTTGAGACCCAGTACTTC	CASSQERRVPLETQYF
NA	NA	TRBV12-3/TRBV12-4	13	TRBJ2-1	TGTGCCAGCAGTTTTTTCAGCTTCCATGAGCAGTTCTTC	CASSFFSFHEQFF
NA	TRBD1	TRBV20-1	14	TRBJ2-7	TGCAGTGCAATGAGGGACAGGGGATCGGCCGAGCAGTACTTC	CSAMRDRGSAEQYF
once	NA	TRBV28	15	TRBJ2-1	TGTGCCAGCAGTGAAGCATCACGAGACCACAATGAGCAGTTCTTC	CASSEASRDHNEQFF
NA	NA	TRBV12-3/TRBV12-4	13	TRBJ1-2	TGTGCCAGCAGTTTAATGCCAGACTATGGCTACACCTTC	CASSLMPDYGYTF
NA	NA	TRBV6-6	14	TRBJ1-2	TGTGCCAGCAGTTATAGTCGGGGGTACTATGGCTACACCTTC	CASSYSRGYYGYTF
once	NA	TRBV9	13	TRBJ1-1	TGTGCCAGCAGCGTAGGTAAGGGATCGGGAGCTTTCTTT	CASSVGKGSGAFF
NA	NA	TRBV15	13	TRBJ2-1	TGTGCCACCAGCACTAGCGTTAACAATGAGCAGTTCTTC	CATSTSVNNEQFF
once	NA	TRBV12-3/TRBV12-4	14	TRBJ2-1	TGTGCCAGCAGTTTAGGTACGGTTTACAATGAGCAGTTCTTC	CASSLGTVYNEQFF
NA	TRBD2	TRBV20-1	16	TRBJ2-7	TGCAGTGCTAGAGATCGCGAGCGGGGGGACCCCTACGAGCAGTACTTC	CSARDRERGDPYEQYF
NA	TRBD1	TRBV7-8	17	TRBJ1-5	TGTGCCAGCAGCTCCCTACAGGGGATAGTAAGCAATCAGCCCCAGCATTTT	CASSSLQGIVSNQPQHF
NA	NA	TRBV18	14	TRBJ2-7	TGTGCCAGCTCACTCCAGGGACTCTCCTACGAGCAGTACTTC	CASSLQGLSYEQYF
NA	NA	TRBV6-5	14	TRBJ2-3	TGTGCCAGCAGTTACAGGGATTTTGCAGATACGCAGTATTTT	CASSYRDFADTQYF
NA	NA	TRBV14	12	TRBJ1-2	TGTGCCAGCCGGGGAGCGAACTATGGCTACACCTTC	CASRGANYGYTF
NA	NA	TRBV30	13	TRBJ2-1	TGTGCCTGGACCCTAGGGGGGGACAATGAGCAGTTCTTC	CAWTLGGDNEQFF
NA	NA	TRBV7-3	13	TRBJ2-7	TGTGCCAGCAGCTACGAACACTCCTACGAGCAGTACTTC	CASSYEHSYEQYF
NA	NA	TRBV5-1	17	TRBJ2-1	TGCGCCAGCAGGTTTCGGGGTAGGGGGGAATCCTACAATGAGCAGTTCTTC	CASRFRGRGESYNEQFF
once	TRBD1	TRBV29-1	11	TRBJ2-2	TGCAGCGTGGGACAGAACGGGGAGCTGTTTTTT	CSVGQNGELFF
NA	TRBD1	TRBV25-1	13	TRBJ2-7	TGTGCCAGCAGTGACAGGGGGACCTTAGAGCAGTACTTC	CASSDRGTLEQYF
NA	NA	TRBV7-9	14	TRBJ2-7	TGTGCCAGCAGCCGGGACGGACCCCCCTACGAGCAGTACTTC	CASSRDGPPYEQYF
NA	NA	TRBV5-4	15	TRBJ2-5	TGTGCCAGCAGCTTAGCGCAGGGATGGGAAGAGACCCAGTACTTC	CASSLAQGWEETQYF
NA	NA	TRBV9	15	TRBJ2-1	TGTGCCAGCAGCGTAGGGGCAGGAGCCTACAATGAGCAGTTCTTC	CASSVGAGAYNEQFF
NA	TRBD1	TRBV18	15	TRBJ1-2	TGTGCCAGCTCACCTTCATTGGACAGGGGAGGAGGCTACACCTTC	CASSPSLDRGGGYTF
NA	NA	TRBV30	11	TRBJ1-6	TGTGCCTGGGAGGTGAATTCACCCCTCCACTTT	CAWEVNSPLHF
NA	TRBD1	TRBV19	14	TRBJ1-2	TGTGCCAGTAGCTTGGGACAGTTATACTATGGCTACACCTTC	CASSLGQLYYGYTF
NA	NA	TRBV6-5	13	TRBJ2-1	TGTGCCAGCAGTCCTTACAGGGTCAATGAGCAGTTCTTC	CASSPYRVNEQFF
NA	TRBD1	TRBV20-1	14	TRBJ1-5	TGCAGTGCTAGAGACGGACAGGGTGGACAGCCCCAGCATTTT	CSARDGQGGQPQHF
NA	TRBD2	TRBV29-1	13	TRBJ2-1	TGCAGCGCCGGACTAGCGGGGGTATCTGAGCAGTTCTTC	CSAGLAGVSEQFF
NA	TRBD1	TRBV19	15	TRBJ1-6	TGTGCCAGTACTAAACAGGGGTCCTATAATTCACCCCTCCACTTT	CASTKQGSYNSPLHF
NA	TRBD2	TRBV29-1	15	TRBJ2-3	TGCAGCGTTCCCTATGGCGGGGGGGCCCCAGATACGCAGTATTTT	CSVPYGGGAPDTQYF
NA	TRBD1	TRBV4-1	15	TRBJ1-6	TGCGCCAGCAGCCAAGAGGACAGGGGCTATTCACCCCTCCACTTT	CASSQEDRGYSPLHF
few	TRBD2	TRBV12-3/TRBV12-4	15	TRBJ2-3	TGTGCCAGCGGCCACCACCATGGGGGGGTAGATACGCAGTATTTT	CASGHHHGGVDTQYF
NA	NA	TRBV12-3/TRBV12-4	15	TRBJ2-2	TGTGCCAGCAGTGCCGGGACATCGAACACCGGGGAGCTGTTTTTT	CASSAGTSNTGELFF
NA	NA	TRBV6-1	15	TRBJ2-5	TGTGCCAGCAGTGAGGGACACCCGGCCGAAGAGACCCAGTACTTC	CASSEGHPAEETQYF
NA	NA	TRBV7-3	9	TRBJ2-5	TGTGCCAGCAGCAGGACCCAGTACTTC	CASSRTQYF
NA	NA	TRBV19	15	TRBJ2-1	TGTGCCAGTAGTATAGTCTACTCCTCCTACAATGAGCAGTTCTTC	CASSIVYSSYNEQFF
NA	TRBD1	TRBV9	16	TRBJ1-1	TGTGCCAGCAGCGTAGATGGGACAGGAATTAAAACTGAAGCTTTCTTT	CASSVDGTGIKTEAFF
NA	NA	TRBV5-1	13	TRBJ1-2	TGCGCCAGCAGCTATTCGAGGGATGAGGGCTACACCTTC	CASSYSRDEGYTF
NA	NA	TRBV12-3/TRBV12-4	13	TRBJ2-7	TGTGCCAGCAGTTTAGAGATCTCCTACGAGCAGTACTTC	CASSLEISYEQYF
NA	NA	TRBV4-3	13	TRBJ1-1	TGCGCCAGCAGCCAAGAGAGGGAATTTGAAGCTTTCTTT	CASSQEREFEAFF
NA	NA	TRBV13	12	TRBJ2-1	TGTGCCAGCAGCTTGACTGAGAATGAGCAGTTCTTC	CASSLTENEQFF
NA	NA	TRBV29-1	14	TRBJ2-3	TGCAGCGCCTGTGACATCTCCCCGATTGATACGCAGTATTTT	CSACDISPIDTQYF
NA	NA	TRBV9	13	TRBJ2-5	TGTGCCAGCAGCGTATCCTCCGCAGAGACCCAGTACTTC	CASSVSSAETQYF
NA	NA	TRBV6-5	13	TRBJ1-2	TGTGCCAGCAGTTACGGGGTGGGTTATGGCTACACCTTC	CASSYGVGYGYTF
NA	NA	TRBV9	14	TRBJ1-2	TGTGCCAGCAGCCAGGAGGGGGAATACTATGGCTACACCTTC	CASSQEGEYYGYTF